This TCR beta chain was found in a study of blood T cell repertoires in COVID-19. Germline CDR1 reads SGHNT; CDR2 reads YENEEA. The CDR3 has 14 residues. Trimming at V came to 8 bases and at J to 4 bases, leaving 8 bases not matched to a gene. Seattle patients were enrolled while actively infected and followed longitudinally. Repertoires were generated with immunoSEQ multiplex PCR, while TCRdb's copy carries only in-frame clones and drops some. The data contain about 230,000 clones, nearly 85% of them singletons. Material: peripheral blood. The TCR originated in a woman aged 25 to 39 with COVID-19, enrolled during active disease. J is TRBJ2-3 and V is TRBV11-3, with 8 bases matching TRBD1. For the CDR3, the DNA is TGTGCCAGCGCACACAGGGGGTTGGCAGATACGCAGTATTTT. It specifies CASAHRGLADTQYF.